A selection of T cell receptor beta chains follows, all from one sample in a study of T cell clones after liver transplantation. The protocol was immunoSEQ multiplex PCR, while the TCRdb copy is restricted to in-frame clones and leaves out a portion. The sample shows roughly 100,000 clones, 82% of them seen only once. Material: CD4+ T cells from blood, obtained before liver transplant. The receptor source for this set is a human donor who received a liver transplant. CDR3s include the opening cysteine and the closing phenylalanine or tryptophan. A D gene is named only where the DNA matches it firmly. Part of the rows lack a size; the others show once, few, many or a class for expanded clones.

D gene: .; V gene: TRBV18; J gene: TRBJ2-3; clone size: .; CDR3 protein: CASSPTTLNTQYF
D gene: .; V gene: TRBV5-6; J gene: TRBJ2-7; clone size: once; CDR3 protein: CASSLKHKQVREQYF
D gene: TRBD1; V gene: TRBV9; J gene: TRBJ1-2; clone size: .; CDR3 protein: CASSDGQVSYYGYTF
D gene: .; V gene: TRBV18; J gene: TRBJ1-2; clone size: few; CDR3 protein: CASSNGVGYGYTF
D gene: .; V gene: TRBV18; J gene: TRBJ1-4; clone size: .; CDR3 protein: CASSPKEKLFF
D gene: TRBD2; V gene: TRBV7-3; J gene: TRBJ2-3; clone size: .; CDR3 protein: CASSSGTSGASTDTQYF
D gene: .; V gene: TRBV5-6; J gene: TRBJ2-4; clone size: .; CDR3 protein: CASSVPGRTGNIQYF
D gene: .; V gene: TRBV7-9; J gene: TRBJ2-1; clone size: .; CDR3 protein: CASSLAGGKSDEQFF
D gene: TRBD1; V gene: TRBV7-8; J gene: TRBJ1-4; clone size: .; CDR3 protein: CASSLALTGRNEKLFF
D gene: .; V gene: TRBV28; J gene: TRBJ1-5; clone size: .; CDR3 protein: CASSLRINQPQHF
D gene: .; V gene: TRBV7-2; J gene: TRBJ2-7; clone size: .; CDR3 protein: CASSLGGLQYF
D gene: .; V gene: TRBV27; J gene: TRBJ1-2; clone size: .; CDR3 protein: CASSFKGSGYTF
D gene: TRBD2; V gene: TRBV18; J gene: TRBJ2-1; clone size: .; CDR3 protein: CASSPRLAGGYNEQFF
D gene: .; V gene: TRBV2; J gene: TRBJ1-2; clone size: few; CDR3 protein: CASSEVGTGGYTF
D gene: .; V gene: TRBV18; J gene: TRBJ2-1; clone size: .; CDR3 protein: CASSGRDRSVGEQFF
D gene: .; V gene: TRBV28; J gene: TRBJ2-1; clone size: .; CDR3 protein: CASSLLRHEQFF
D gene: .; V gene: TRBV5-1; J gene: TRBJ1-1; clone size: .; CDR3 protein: CASSLSGGNTEAFF
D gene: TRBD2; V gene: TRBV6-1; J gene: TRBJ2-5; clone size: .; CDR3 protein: CASSEGSGGETQYF
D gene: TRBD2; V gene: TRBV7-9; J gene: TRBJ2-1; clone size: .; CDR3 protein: CASSLNGGSSYNEQFF
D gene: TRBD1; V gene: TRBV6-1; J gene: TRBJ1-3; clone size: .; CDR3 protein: CASGTGNSGNTIYF
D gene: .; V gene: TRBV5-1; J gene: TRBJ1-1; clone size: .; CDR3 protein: CASSLWQASNEAFF
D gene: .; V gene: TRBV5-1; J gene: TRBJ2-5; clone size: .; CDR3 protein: CASSLGGAQETQYF
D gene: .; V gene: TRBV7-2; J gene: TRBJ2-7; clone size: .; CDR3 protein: CASSLGTAYEQYF
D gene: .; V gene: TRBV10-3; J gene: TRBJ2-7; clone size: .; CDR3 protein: CAISVFHGYEQYF
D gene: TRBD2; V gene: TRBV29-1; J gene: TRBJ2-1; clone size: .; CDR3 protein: CSVESSGRANEQFF
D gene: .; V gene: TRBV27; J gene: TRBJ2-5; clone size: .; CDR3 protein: CASSLWGETQYF
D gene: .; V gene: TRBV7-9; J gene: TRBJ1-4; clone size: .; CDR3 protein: CASSLRGEKLFF
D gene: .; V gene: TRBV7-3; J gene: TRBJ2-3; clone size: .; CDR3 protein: CASPSPWSGTDTQYF
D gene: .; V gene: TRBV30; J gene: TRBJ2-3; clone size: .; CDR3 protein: CAWKGLSTDTQYF
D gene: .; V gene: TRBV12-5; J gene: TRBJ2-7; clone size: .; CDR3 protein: CASWKGRWEDEQYF
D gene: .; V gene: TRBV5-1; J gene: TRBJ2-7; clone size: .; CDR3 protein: CASSLADTEQYF
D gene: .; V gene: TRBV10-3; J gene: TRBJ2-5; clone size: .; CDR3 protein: CAISESRETQYF
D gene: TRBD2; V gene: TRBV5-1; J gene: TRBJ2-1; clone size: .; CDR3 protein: CASSSTTSGADEQFF